This paragraph covers one T cell receptor beta chain sequence. The data were produced by immunoSEQ multiplex PCR, yet TCRdb's version contains in-frame clones alone and is incomplete. The sample carries hundreds of thousands of clones, approximately 91% recorded once. This specimen comes from a study of blood T cell repertoires in COVID-19. The CDR3 is 15 residues long. Per the germline V gene, CDR1 is MNHEY and CDR2 is SVGAGI. The V and J ends lost 0 bases and 6 bases, in that order; junction bases with no gene match: 7. Material: peripheral blood. The clonotype was recovered from a man aged 55 to 70 who had recovered from COVID-19. This chain joins TRBV6-5 and TRBJ1-2, with 7 bases lining up with TRBD1. This CDR3 is CASSYSSGGSNGYTF. CDR3 nucleotides: TGTGCCAGCAGTTACTCTTCAGGGGGAAGTAATGGCTACACCTTC.